The 5 T cell receptor beta chains below were found in one sample sequenced in a study of blood T cell repertoires in COVID-19 (dated by TCRdb to 2018 to 2021). Library creation used the immunoSEQ multiplex PCR assay. TCRdb holds this immuneACCESS table with in-frame rearrangements only. Some clones are missing; in checked studies, unresolved V genes explain under half, and the rest has no known cause. The table for this sample lists 100,000 to 150,000 clones; around 89% of them were counted only once. Roughly 3.9% of the sample is in the top ten clones. Sequencing was done on a sample of peripheral blood. Source of these receptors: a man aged 55 to 70 with COVID-19, enrolled during active disease.

The V call is TRBV15, the J call TRBJ1-2; TRBD1 is a possible D gene (6 bases). Germline V gene lookup returns CDR1 LNHNV and CDR2 YYDKDF (reference sequence). V gave up 1 base and J gave up 7 bases, with 19 bases separating them. The CDR3 sequence is 16 residues long. CDR3 residues: CATSRGGTGIQAGYTF. The CDR3 nucleotides are TGTGCCACCAGCAGAGGGGGAACAGGGATCCAGGCTGGCTACACCTTC.

V gene TRBV9 combines with J gene TRBJ2-3; 11 positions match TRBD2. Per the germline V gene, CDR1 is SGDLS and CDR2 is YYNGEE. V lost 7 bases and J lost 2; bases outside the gene matches: 12. The CDR3 has 17 residues. Written as DNA, the CDR3 is TGTGCCAGCGCACTACCCCCGACTAGCGGGGACACAGATACGCAGTATTTT. Encoded protein: CASALPPTSGDTDTQYF.

The rearrangement uses TRBV19 and TRBJ1-2, with D maybe TRBD1 (6 bases). The CDR3 sequence is 14 residues long. V was cut by 1 base and J by 9 bases, with 15 bases left in between. Germline V CDR1 and CDR2: LNHDA, SQIVND (reference sequence). CDR3 loop: CASSIGGGQPSYTF. The CDR3 nucleotides read TGTGCCAGTAGTATAGGGGGTGGACAGCCAAGCTACACCTTC.

The rearrangement uses TRBV5-1 and TRBJ1-3; maybe TRBD1 (6 bases). V gave up 5 bases and J gave up 0 bases, with 15 bases separating them. The CDR3 is 16 amino acids. Germline V gene lookup returns CDR1 SGHRS and CDR2 YFSETQ. In DNA form, the CDR3 reads TGCGCCAGCAGTCTCGGACAGCCCGGCTCTGGAAACACCATATATTTT. Amino acids: CASSLGQPGSGNTIYF.

The chain recombines TRBV7-2 with TRBJ1-2; 7 bases are a match to TRBD1. Trimming took 2 bases from V and 6 from J; bases not matched to a gene: 9. The CDR3 sequence is 15 residues long. CDR1 and CDR2 (germline): SGHTA, FQGNSA. The CDR3 spells CASSLSGGVQDGYTF. In nucleotides, the CDR3 is TGTGCCAGCAGCTTATCAGGGGGAGTCCAGGATGGCTACACCTTC.